These 29 T cell receptor beta chains originate from one sample sequenced in a study of blood T cell repertoires in COVID-19. Clones were read by immunoSEQ multiplex PCR, and TCRdb kept only the in-frame ones, dropping some. The sample includes approximately 380,000 clones, more than 75% seen only once; the top ten take 1.2%. Sample: PBMCs or T cells enriched from blood (not recorded which). The receptors derive from a young woman who had recovered from COVID-19.

This chain connects TRBV20-1 to TRBJ1-2; 7 nucleotides agree with TRBD1. The V gene end was trimmed by 6 bases and the J gene end by 7 bases; junction bases not matched to a gene: 5. CDR3 length: 11 amino acids. The germline V gene has CDR1 DFQATT and CDR2 SNEGSKA (reference sequence). As DNA, the CDR3 is TGCAGTGCGGACAGGCTAGGTGGCTACACCTTC. Protein: CSADRLGGYTF.

Details on this clone: The junction differs from germline at one of its ends, possibly a read error. J is TRBJ2-5 and V is TRBV7-7; 12 bases match TRBD2. The CDR3 extends over 18 amino acids. From germline, CDR1 is SSHAT and CDR2 FNYEAQ (reference sequence). CDR3 nucleotide sequence: TGTGCTAGCAGCCTGGGACTAGCGGGCGTAACTCCCCAAGAGACCCAGTACTTC. It translates to CASSLGLAGVTPQETQYF.

This rearrangement joins TRBV29-1 to TRBJ1-2; D perhaps matches TRBD1 (5 bases). The germline V gene encodes CDR1 SQVTM and CDR2 ANQGSEA. Between the trimmed V and J ends, which lost 6 bases and 4 bases, there was a span of 18 bases. The CDR3 loop spans 14 amino acids. CDR3 sequence (DNA): TGCAGCGTCGACACAGGAGCATCGCGCTATGGCTACACCTTC. Amino acid sequence: CSVDTGASRYGYTF.

In the case of this clone: The same CDR3 is also encoded by other DNA sequences in this sample. This chain connects TRBV6-5 to TRBJ1-2; the D gene is possibly TRBD1 (6 bases). CDR3 size: 13 residues. Trimming stripped 5 bases from V and 4 bases from J, with 11 bases between. Germline CDR1 and CDR2: MNHEY and SVGAGI. This CDR3 reads CASSRGGGYGYTF. The DNA of the CDR3 is TGTGCCAGCAGTAGGGGGGGAGGCTATGGCTACACCTTC.

Regarding this clone: The same CDR3 also results from other DNA sequences found in this sample. The chain couples TRBV4-1 to TRBJ1-1; D is unclear. The CDR3 contains 13 residues. Germline values: CDR1 MGHRA, CDR2 YSYEKL. V was trimmed by 1 base and J by 1 base, leaving 4 bases between them. In nucleotides, the CDR3 is TGCGCCAGCAGCCAAGTCCGGAACACTGAAGCTTTCTTT. It codes for CASSQVRNTEAFF.

This sequence joins TRBV15 and TRBJ2-5; D ambiguous. This CDR3 has 14 residues. Germline V lookup: CDR1 LNHNV, CDR2 YYDKDF (reference sequence). V lost 3 bases and J lost 4, with 12 bases in between. The CDR3 loop reads CATSSSVSGETQYF. Here the CDR3 DNA reads TGTGCCACCAGCAGCTCGGTTTCGGGAGAGACCCAGTACTTC. The whole variable domain, remainder taken from reference TRBV15 and TRBJ2-5, is DAMVIQNPRYQVTQFGKPVTLSCSQTLNHNVMYWYQQKSSQAPKLLFHYYDKDFNNEADTPDNFQSRRPNTSFCFLDIRSPGLGDTAMYLCATSSSVSGETQYFGPGTRLLVL.

The V and J genes are TRBV7-2 and TRBJ2-1; maybe TRBD1 (6 bases). Per germline, CDR1 SGHTA and CDR2 FQGNSA. V lost 5 bases and J lost 11, with 10 bases in between. The CDR3 covers 11 residues. CDR3 loop: CASSPGTKQFF. CDR3 nucleotides: TGTGCCAGCAGCCCCGGGACAAAGCAGTTCTTC.

The chain recombines TRBV2 with TRBJ2-7; D is perhaps TRBD2 (7 bases). V shed 7 bases and J shed 0 bases, with 19 bases lying between them. CDR1 and CDR2 (germline): SNHLY, FYNNEI. This CDR3 has 16 amino acids. The CDR3 spells CASNPLGRGSSYEQYF. The CDR3 nucleotides are TGTGCCAGCAACCCCTTAGGGAGGGGGAGCTCCTACGAGCAGTACTTC.

As to this clone: The sample carries other DNA sequences with the same CDR3. The chain employs TRBV9 and TRBJ2-1; 8 bases match TRBD1. CDR1 is SGDLS, CDR2 YYNGEE, per germline. The CDR3 length is 15 residues. Losses at the gene ends were 0 bases for V and 4 bases for J; bases not matched to a gene: 3. Written as DNA, the CDR3 is TGTGCCAGCAGCGTAGGGGGACAGGAGTACAATGAGCAGTTCTTC. Its protein product is CASSVGGQEYNEQFF.

This clone appeared once. J is TRBJ2-2 and V is TRBV4-1, with D possibly TRBD2 on 5 matching bases. Germline lookup yields CDR1 MGHRA and CDR2 YSYEKL. Between the trimmed V and J ends, which lost 3 bases and 7 bases, there was a span of 15 bases. CDR3 length: 15 residues. The CDR3 loop is CASSQEVGTLGELFF. In DNA form, the CDR3 reads TGCGCCAGCAGCCAGGAGGTCGGAACTCTCGGGGAGCTGTTTTTT.

This chain's CDR3 is CASSKAAGAESTRDFKSNYGYTF. The CDR3 region has the DNA TGTGCCAGCAGCAAAGCCGCGGGGGCCGAGAGCACGAGGGATTTTAAGTCAAACTATGGCTACACCTTC. The rearrangement joins TRBV21-1 to TRBJ1-2. TRBV21-1 is reported as a pseudogene. This CDR3 region has 23 residues.

The chain has TRBV12-3 or TRBV12-4 and TRBJ1-1; a weak D match, TRBD1 (6 bases). The CDR3 contains 13 residues. V dropped 10 bases and J dropped 6 bases, with 18 bases sitting between them. CDR3 DNA sequence: TGTGCCACCCGAAGACCACAGGGCGCTGAAGCTTTCTTT. It specifies CATRRPQGAEAFF.

This chain connects TRBV27 to TRBJ2-1, with D unclear. V lost 4 bases and J 7 bases, leaving 11 bases between the germline ends. Germline CDR1 and CDR2: MNHEY and SMNVEV (reference sequence). The CDR3 length is 13 residues. The CDR3 DNA sequence: TGTGCCAGCAGTTCATCCTCTGTGAATGAGCAGTTCTTC. Translating it yields CASSSSSVNEQFF.

This chain connects TRBV2 to TRBJ2-2; the D gene is possibly TRBD2 (5 bases). The CDR3 is made up of 16 amino acids. V was shortened by 3 bases and J by 1 base, with 12 bases between the two germline ends. CDR1 SNHLY and CDR2 FYNNEI come from the germline V gene. The CDR3 nucleotides are TGTGCCAGCAGTGACTGGGGAGACAAGAACACCGGGGAGCTGTTTTTT. This translates into CASSDWGDKNTGELFF.

The rearrangement uses TRBV11-3 and TRBJ1-5, with D possibly matching TRBD1 (5 bases). CDR3 size: 15 residues. CDR1 SGHNT and CDR2 YENEEA come from the germline V gene. V was clipped by 6 bases and J by 3 bases, with 15 bases between them. This CDR3 is CASSFGGVNNQPQHF. DNA of the CDR3: TGTGCCAGCAGTTTTGGGGGGGTGAACAATCAGCCCCAGCATTTT.

V is TRBV18 and J is TRBJ2-3; TRBD2 matches at 16 bases. This CDR3 is 19 amino acids long. Germline V gene sequence: CDR1 KGHSH, CDR2 LQKENI. After removal of 5 bases from V and 2 bases from J, the junction contained 10 bases not matched to a gene. The DNA for the CDR3 is TGTGCCAGCTCAAGTCGACCCGGGACTAGCGGGGGGGTCACAGATACGCAGTATTTT. As protein: CASSSRPGTSGGVTDTQYF.

The rearrangement uses TRBV27 and TRBJ1-1; no clear D gene. The germline V gene encodes CDR1 MNHEY and CDR2 SMNVEV (reference sequence). Trimming stripped 2 bases from V and 0 bases from J, with 4 bases between. The CDR3 loop spans 13 amino acids. The CDR3 DNA reads as TGTGCCAGCAGTTTAATTATGAACACTGAAGCTTTCTTT. This encodes CASSLIMNTEAFF.

The chain is built from TRBV12-5 and TRBJ1-1, with D perhaps matching TRBD1 (5 bases). Germline V gene lookup returns CDR1 LGHNT and CDR2 FRNRAP. The CDR3 sequence is 13 residues long. Trimming removed 5 bases from V and 1 base from J, with 8 bases in between. The CDR3 coding sequence is TGTGCTAGTGGTATCGGGGGGAACACTGAAGCTTTCTTT. Translation: CASGIGGNTEAFF.

This CDR3 reads CASSATVSSGNTIYF. CDR3 coding DNA: TGTGCCAGCAGCGCAACAGTGTCCTCTGGAAACACCATATATTTT. This sequence joins TRBV7-8 and TRBJ1-3; unclear D gene. From germline, CDR1 is SGHVS and CDR2 FQNEAQ. The length of the CDR3 is 15 residues. V lost 5 bases, J lost 0 bases, and 11 bases lay in between.

The rearrangement uses TRBV6-6 and TRBJ1-6; D is uncertain. V lost 10 bases, J lost 6 bases, and 19 bases lay in between. The length of the CDR3 is 15 residues. CDR1 and CDR2 from the germline V gene are MNHNY and SVGAGI (reference sequence). The CDR3 coding sequence is TGTGCCACCCTAATGCACGCTTCCCCTAATTCACCCCTCCACTTT. It encodes CATLMHASPNSPLHF.

In this sample, this clone turned up a few times. The chain uses TRBV6-4 and TRBJ2-1; D is uncertain. The CDR3 totals 15 residues. Trimming took off 5 bases at V and 3 bases at J, with 14 bases between the two ends. CDR1 and CDR2 from the germline V gene are MRHNA and SNTAGT. The CDR3 is CASSSWACLYNEQFF. The CDR3 region has the DNA TGTGCCAGCAGTTCCTGGGCCTGCCTCTACAATGAGCAGTTCTTC.

This clone was counted only a few times. The chain has TRBV4-2 and TRBJ1-5; perhaps TRBD1 as D (6 bases). The germline V gene has CDR1 LGHNA and CDR2 YNFKEQ. This CDR3 is built from 14 residues. Between the trimmed V and J ends, which lost 4 bases and 2 bases, there was a span of 9 bases. CDR3 DNA sequence: TGTGCCAGCAGCCGGACAGTTCGCAATCAGCCCCAGCATTTT. It is translated as CASSRTVRNQPQHF.

This sequence joins TRBV6-5 and TRBJ2-7, with 7 bases that match TRBD2. The CDR3 is 15 amino acids. V lost 2 bases to trimming and J lost 3 bases; unmatched junction nucleotides: 7. CDR1 is MNHEY, CDR2 SVGAGI, per germline. The CDR3 region has the DNA TGTGCCAGCAGTTACCGGGGAGGGTCAGTCTACGAGCAGTACTTC. Protein sequence: CASSYRGGSVYEQYF.

The V gene is TRBV10-3, the J gene TRBJ1-3, with no clear D. CDR3 size: 13 residues. V was trimmed by 0 bases and J by 7 bases, leaving 7 bases between them. Germline assignment: CDR1 ENHRY and CDR2 SYGVKD. For the CDR3, the DNA is TGTGCCATCAGTGAGTCCTCGGTTAACACCATATATTTT. Protein: CAISESSVNTIYF.

The chain couples TRBV6-5 to TRBJ1-4; the D gene is possibly TRBD1 (5 bases). V lost 3 bases and J lost 4, with 12 bases in between. Germline values: CDR1 MNHEY, CDR2 SVGAGI. The CDR3 totals 15 residues. As DNA, the CDR3 is TGTGCCAGCAGTTATTCGTCAGGGTATAATGAAAAACTGTTTTTT. It translates to CASSYSSGYNEKLFF.

This chain connects TRBV19 to TRBJ2-7; 14 bases line up with TRBD2. The V gene's germline CDR1 is LNHDA and CDR2 SQIVND (reference sequence). The CDR3 totals 16 residues. J lost 4 bases, V lost 1 base, and 3 bases had no gene match. Here the CDR3 DNA reads TGTGCCAGTAGTATAGCGACTAGCGGGGGGGAATACGAGCAGTACTTC. Its protein product is CASSIATSGGEYEQYF.

This clone came up a few times. The chain recombines TRBV6-5 with TRBJ2-7, with D possibly matching TRBD1 (6 bases). Germline lookup yields CDR1 MNHEY and CDR2 SVGAGI. V lost 2 bases to trimming and J lost 5 bases, with 19 bases between them. The CDR3 has 16 residues. CDR3 sequence reads: CASSYGSGRGSNEQYF. CDR3 sequence (DNA): TGTGCCAGCAGTTACGGATCGGGCAGGGGATCTAACGAGCAGTACTTC.

The rearrangement joins TRBV9 to TRBJ1-2; D may be TRBD1 (5 bases). Germline CDR1 SGDLS, CDR2 YYNGEE. This CDR3 contains 12 residues. Deletions cut 5 bases from V and 5 bases from J, with 10 bases between. CDR3 in amino acids: CASRDQGYGYTF. The CDR3, as DNA: TGTGCCAGCAGAGACCAGGGTTATGGCTACACCTTC.

The table lists this clone with a count of one. The chain is built from TRBV28 and TRBJ2-4, with 8 bases matching TRBD1. V shed 6 bases, J shed 2 bases, and the junction held 3 bases outside the gene matches. The length of the CDR3 is 14 residues. Germline CDR1 reads MDHEN; CDR2 reads SYDVKM. Here the CDR3 reads CASSRQGTKNIQYF. The CDR3 DNA reads as TGTGCCAGCAGCCGACAGGGGACCAAAAACATTCAGTACTTC.